This T cell receptor beta chain was captured by sequencing in a study of beta chain features in type 1 diabetes. Study background: Analysis included over 90 million sorted cells drawn from all samples.

The CDR3 totals 11 residues. Deletions cut 4 bases from V and 13 bases from J, with 14 bases between. The germline gives CDR1 SNHLY, CDR2 FYNNEI. Expressed TCRB transcripts got sequenced, as all isolated RNA was reverse transcribed. The protocol was immunoSEQ multiplex PCR, while the TCRdb copy is restricted to in-frame clones and leaves out a portion. The data show hundreds of thousands of clones, with around a sixth seen just once and 0.02% to 0.03% held by the top ten. The clonotype was recovered from a woman between 18 and 29 years old in good health. The material sequenced was naive CD4+ T cells from blood. The genes are TRBV2 and TRBJ2-7; D may match TRBD1 or TRBD2 (5 bases each). The CDR3 sequence is CASSVSGSPYF. CDR3 sequence (DNA): TGTGCCAGCAGTGTGTCAGGGAGTCCCTACTTC.